This is a list of T cell receptor beta chains from one sample in a study of OX40 agonist ivuxolimab in advanced cancers. Some clones are missing from TCRdb's copy, which holds only in-frame ones; the method was immunoSEQ multiplex PCR. The table lists 100,000 or so clones, roughly 94% of them singletons. Sample: CD4+ or CD8+ T cells sorted from blood, taken in a trial of the OX40 agonist ivuxolimab. The receptors were sampled from an adult with an advanced solid tumor such as melanoma, head and neck, liver or kidney cancer. The CDR3 runs from the conserved cysteine through the conserved F or W. The order of the fields is V gene, CDR3 protein.

>TRBV11-2
CASSSGTATGELFF
>TRBV15
CATRNKTLTAYEQYF
>TRBV29-1
CSGRTSGFNEQFF
>TRBV7-2
CASSPSYLGNEQFF
>TRBV7-3
CASSLQGAGSTNEKLFF
>TRBV5-1
CASSLIYRGSYEQYF
>TRBV6-6
CASSWSGVSKKTQYF
>TRBV6-5
CASSWSGTGVTGELFF
>TRBV2
CASSEAGGGKLFF
>TRBV6-5
CASRRTAGSPLHF
>TRBV19
CASRLMSSYNSPLHF
>TRBV5-6
CASSRTERADTGELFF
>TRBV7-2
CASSPVTDTQYF
>TRBV5-1
CASSLLAGRETQYF
>TRBV5-1
CASSLVWEMNTGELFF
>TRBV5-5
CASSLDQAGELFF
>TRBV13
CASSLIRDRATGELFF
>TRBV7-9
CASSFYAFGETQYF
>TRBV27
CASSQDYTF
>TRBV13
CASSSPRASEAFF
>TRBV18
CASSPGQGSNQPQHF
>TRBV6-1
CASSGDRKGQPQHF
>TRBV7-9
CASSLGGGGQSRRYYGYTF
>TRBV7-9
CASSPLTERTGGTGELFF
>TRBV6-5
CASSSGNPRGTEAFF
>TRBV13
CASSFTSGGRQETQYF
>TRBV5-1
CASSPGTGKGWGQETQYF
>TRBV7-6
CASSGDRGANTGELFF
>TRBV4-2
CASSQGGGVDGYTF